These T cell receptor beta chains were read from a single sample in a study of T-cell memory formation after mild COVID-19. TCRdb analysed the 5' RACE reads with MiXCR anew, one entry per CDR3 protein. The sample includes hundreds of thousands of distinct CDR3 sequences, around 20% of them seen just once. The sequenced sample consisted of PBMCs or a T cell subset sorted from them (not recorded which). The receptors were gathered from an adult woman who had mild COVID-19 (a few samples of this study predate the infection). Cell type and time point are not known. The CDR3 runs from the conserved cysteine through the conserved F or W. A D gene is named only where the DNA matches it firmly. The listing skips clone size in some rows; elsewhere it reads once, few, many or a size class.

v_gene	d_gene	j_gene	abundance	CDR3aa	CDR3nt
TRBV2	-	TRBJ1-1	-	CASSEGPLEGTEAFF	TGTGCCAGCAGTGAAGGGCCTCTCGAGGGTACTGAAGCTTTCTTT
TRBV6-5	-	TRBJ1-1	-	CASSKAAGSNTEAFF	TGTGCCAGCAGTAAGGCGGCAGGATCGAACACTGAAGCTTTCTTT
TRBV18	-	TRBJ2-7	few	CASSPLVSPDGSSYEQYF	TGTGCCAGCTCACCTCTCGTTTCTCCGGACGGGAGCTCCTACGAGCAGTACTTC
TRBV6-5	-	TRBJ1-5	-	CASSYVEGHQPQHF	TGTGCCAGCAGTTATGTAGAGGGTCATCAGCCCCAGCATTTT
TRBV11-3	TRBD2	TRBJ2-5	-	CASSFLAGSETQYF	TGTGCCAGCAGCTTCCTAGCGGGATCGGAGACCCAGTACTTC
TRBV20-1	-	TRBJ2-1	few	CSAPRSYNEQFF	TGCAGTGCTCCCCGATCCTACAATGAGCAGTTCTTC
TRBV24-1	-	TRBJ2-5	-	CATSDLRMGQIETQYF	TGTGCCACCAGTGATTTGCGGATGGGTCAGATAGAGACCCAGTACTTC
TRBV5-1	TRBD1	TRBJ2-1	few	CASSLTGQGFYNEQFF	TGCGCCAGCAGCTTGACGGGACAGGGATTCTACAATGAGCAGTTCTTC
TRBV6-5	TRBD1	TRBJ2-2	few	CASRPTDRATGELFF	TGTGCCAGCAGGCCCACAGACAGGGCCACCGGGGAGCTGTTTTTT
TRBV20-1	TRBD1	TRBJ2-7	once	CSARDLGATGYEQYF	TGCAGTGCTAGAGACCTTGGAGCGACAGGGTACGAGCAGTACTTC
TRBV19	-	TRBJ2-2	-	CASSTVRTGELFF	TGTGCCAGTAGTACCGTCCGCACCGGGGAGCTGTTTTTT
TRBV20-1	-	TRBJ1-5	-	CSARVGRGQPQHF	TGCAGTGCTAGAGTGGGGCGAGGACAGCCCCAGCATTTT
TRBV20-1	-	TRBJ2-3	-	CSARLLALSTDTQYF	TGCAGTGCTAGATTACTAGCCCTAAGCACAGATACGCAGTATTTT
TRBV25-1	-	TRBJ1-2	-	CASSPQVEGYGYTF	TGTGCCAGCAGCCCACAGGTGGAAGGGTATGGCTACACCTTC
TRBV27	-	TRBJ2-7	many	CASSFSTDSYEQYF	TGTGCCAGCAGTTTTTCGACGGATTCCTACGAGCAGTACTTC
TRBV19	-	TRBJ1-1	-	CASSPGSFAITEAFF	TGTGCCAGTAGTCCAGGATCGTTCGCAATCACTGAAGCTTTCTTT
TRBV7-9	TRBD1	TRBJ1-2	-	CASSSVTGANYGYTF	TGTGCCAGCAGCTCAGTTACAGGGGCTAACTATGGCTACACCTTC
TRBV6-5	-	TRBJ2-5	-	CASSYSLGAGETQYF	TGTGCCAGCAGTTACTCATTAGGGGCCGGGGAGACCCAGTACTTC
TRBV5-1	TRBD2	TRBJ2-1	-	CASSLGASGKYNEQFF	TGCGCCAGCAGCTTGGGCGCGAGCGGGAAATACAATGAGCAGTTCTTC
TRBV7-9	TRBD2	TRBJ2-6	few	CASSSRPRDYRNSGANVLTF	TGTGCCAGCAGCTCGCGACCCCGGGACTACCGCAACTCTGGGGCCAACGTCCTGACTTTC
TRBV4-1	-	TRBJ2-3	-	CASSQDRPSSDTQYF	TGCGCCAGCAGCCAAGATAGGCCTAGCTCAGATACGCAGTATTTT
TRBV5-6	-	TRBJ1-2	many	CASSVGMSYGYTF	TGTGCCAGCAGCGTGGGGATGTCCTATGGCTACACCTTC
TRBV29-1	TRBD2	TRBJ2-7	many	CSVGRGGPAGYEQYF	TGCAGCGTTGGGCGGGGGGGGCCGGCCGGCTACGAGCAGTACTTC
TRBV7-9	-	TRBJ2-3	few	CASSLTGTQTDTQYF	TGTGCCAGCAGCTTAACCGGGACTCAAACAGATACGCAGTATTTT
TRBV20-1	TRBD2	TRBJ2-7	-	CSQSVVGLAEQYF	TGCAGTCAATCGGTGGTCGGACTAGCAGAGCAGTACTTC
TRBV24-1	-	TRBJ2-2	-	CATSAVATGELFF	TGTGCCACCAGTGCCGTGGCGACCGGGGAGCTGTTTTTT
TRBV7-9	-	TRBJ1-1	-	CASSLEARWDTEAFF	TGTGCCAGCAGCTTAGAGGCCAGGTGGGACACTGAAGCTTTCTTT
TRBV12-3/TRBV12-4	TRBD1	TRBJ2-7	-	CASSPGGRGWYEQYF	TGTGCCAGCAGTCCAGGGGGCAGGGGATGGTACGAGCAGTACTTC
TRBV25-1	-	TRBJ2-5	once	CASHRWGEETQYF	TGTGCCAGTCACAGGTGGGGGGAAGAGACCCAGTACTTC
TRBV4-1	-	TRBJ1-4	-	CASSHVGDSNEKLFF	TGCGCCAGCAGCCACGTCGGTGATTCGAATGAAAAACTGTTTTTT
TRBV2	-	TRBJ1-4	-	CASSDAGAGPNEKLFF	TGTGCCAGCAGTGACGCCGGCGCAGGTCCGAATGAAAAACTGTTTTTT
TRBV29-1	TRBD1	TRBJ1-2	-	CSVERDRVGYTF	TGCAGCGTTGAGCGGGACAGGGTTGGCTACACCTTC
TRBV5-4	-	TRBJ2-7	few	CASSFRDSRRGYEQYF	TGTGCCAGCAGCTTTCGGGACTCCCGTAGGGGCTACGAGCAGTACTTC
TRBV7-9	-	TRBJ2-7	-	CASSLALGSEQYF	TGTGCCAGCAGCTTAGCGCTCGGGTCCGAGCAGTACTTC
TRBV5-1	TRBD1	TRBJ1-1	-	CASSGGQANTEAFF	TGCGCCAGCAGCGGGGGACAGGCAAACACTGAAGCTTTCTTT
TRBV24-1	TRBD2	TRBJ2-3	few	CATSDAGTSGSNTQYF	TGTGCCACCAGTGATGCCGGGACTAGCGGGAGCAATACGCAGTATTTT
TRBV5-1	TRBD2	TRBJ2-7	-	CASSLGEREYYEQYF	TGCGCCAGCAGCTTGGGAGAGCGGGAGTACTACGAGCAGTACTTC
TRBV3-1	-	TRBJ2-3	few	CASSQYSGASTDTQYF	TGTGCCAGCAGCCAGTATAGCGGAGCTAGCACAGATACGCAGTATTTT
TRBV27	TRBD1	TRBJ2-7	-	CASSSAGTGVSEQYF	TGTGCCAGCAGTTCCGCCGGGACAGGGGTTTCCGAGCAGTACTTC
TRBV5-4	-	TRBJ2-7	few	CASSLEGRQGSYEQYF	TGTGCCAGCAGCCTGGAGGGCAGGCAGGGGTCCTACGAGCAGTACTTC
TRBV9	-	TRBJ2-5	few	CASTIGMGEYQETQYF	TGTGCCAGCACTATTGGAATGGGGGAGTACCAAGAGACCCAGTACTTC
TRBV2	TRBD2	TRBJ2-3	-	CASSEGVSGDTDTQYF	TGTGCCAGCAGTGAAGGGGTTAGCGGGGACACAGATACGCAGTATTTT
TRBV5-5	-	TRBJ2-4	-	CASSFEGQGIQYF	TGTGCCAGCAGCTTCGAAGGGCAGGGCATTCAGTACTTC
TRBV4-1	-	TRBJ1-1	-	CASSPVSQGPLNTEAFF	TGCGCCAGCAGCCCGGTCTCCCAGGGGCCTTTGAACACTGAAGCTTTCTTT
TRBV28	-	TRBJ1-2	few	CATDGQPDHGYTF	TGTGCCACCGATGGACAGCCTGATCATGGCTACACCTTC
TRBV28	-	TRBJ2-2	-	CASRSTEYTGELFF	TGTGCCAGCAGGTCGACAGAGTACACCGGGGAGCTGTTTTTT
TRBV6-1	TRBD1	TRBJ2-5	-	CASRLDRGRQTQYF	TGTGCCAGCAGACTTGACAGGGGGCGACAGACCCAGTACTTC
TRBV5-5	TRBD1	TRBJ2-7	few	CASSFTGTGFYEQYF	TGTGCCAGCAGTTTTACCGGGACAGGATTCTACGAGCAGTACTTC
TRBV7-9	-	TRBJ2-3	-	CASSTRTGRADTQYF	TGTGCCAGCAGCACACGGACAGGGAGGGCAGATACGCAGTATTTT
TRBV4-1	-	TRBJ2-1	many	CASSQEGAAAAEEQFF	TGCGCCAGCAGCCAAGAAGGGGCCGCCGCTGCAGAAGAGCAGTTCTTC
TRBV6-2/TRBV6-3	-	TRBJ1-1	-	CASTPSIPVGNTEAFF	TGTGCCAGCACCCCATCAATCCCGGTCGGGAACACTGAAGCTTTCTTT
TRBV6-6	-	TRBJ2-7	few	CATHQFLSSYEQYF	TGTGCCACGCACCAGTTTTTAAGCTCCTACGAGCAGTACTTC
TRBV14	-	TRBJ2-3	-	CASSQVLSRADTQYF	TGTGCCAGCAGCCAGGTCCTAAGCCGCGCAGATACGCAGTATTTT